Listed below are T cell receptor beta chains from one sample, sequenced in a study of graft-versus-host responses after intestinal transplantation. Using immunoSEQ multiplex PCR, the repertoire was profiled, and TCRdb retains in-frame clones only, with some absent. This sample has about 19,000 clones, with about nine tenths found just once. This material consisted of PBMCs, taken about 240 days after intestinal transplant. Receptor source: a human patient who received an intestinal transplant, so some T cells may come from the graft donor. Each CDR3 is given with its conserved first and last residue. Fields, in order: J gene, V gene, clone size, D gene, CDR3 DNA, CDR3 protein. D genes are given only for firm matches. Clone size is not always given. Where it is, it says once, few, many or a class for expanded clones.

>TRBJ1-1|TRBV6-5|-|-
TGTGCCAGCAAGGCAGACCTGGACACTGAAGCTTTCTTT
CASKADLDTEAFF
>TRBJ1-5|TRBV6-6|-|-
TGTGCCAGCAGTTACCCCCTGGATAGCAATCAGCCCCAGCATTTT
CASSYPLDSNQPQHF
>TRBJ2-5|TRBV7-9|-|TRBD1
TGTGCCAGCAGCTGGACAGGGGGCCAAGAGACCCAGTACTTC
CASSWTGGQETQYF
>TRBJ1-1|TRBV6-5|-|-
TGTGCCAGCAGCCGGCAGGGGAATGAAGCTTTCTTT
CASSRQGNEAFF
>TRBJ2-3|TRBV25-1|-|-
TGTGCCAGCAGTGAATCTGGGGAGCAACTCACAGATACGCAGTATTTT
CASSESGEQLTDTQYF
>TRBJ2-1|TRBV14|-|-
TGTGCCAGCAGCCAATTGGGAACCTCTCCCTACAATGAGCAGTTCTTC
CASSQLGTSPYNEQFF
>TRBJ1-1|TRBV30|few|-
TGTGCCTGGAGCAGGACAGTTAGTACTGAAGCTTTCTTT
CAWSRTVSTEAFF
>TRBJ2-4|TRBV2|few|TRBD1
TGTGCCAGCGGGGTGGACAGGGGGAACATTCAGTACTTC
CASGVDRGNIQYF
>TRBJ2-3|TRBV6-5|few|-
TGTGCCAGCAGTTATACTTTAAGAACAGATACGCAGTATTTT
CASSYTLRTDTQYF
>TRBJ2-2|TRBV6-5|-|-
TGTGCCAGCAGGAGGCAGGGGAGATACACCGGGGAGCTGTTTTTT
CASRRQGRYTGELFF
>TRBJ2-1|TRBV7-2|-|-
TGTGCCAGCAGCTTAGCAGGGGTGAGTCCCTACAATGAGCAGTTCTTC
CASSLAGVSPYNEQFF
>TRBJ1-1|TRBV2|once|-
TGTGCCAGCAGTGAAGTCCGGGACACTGAAGCTTTCTTT
CASSEVRDTEAFF
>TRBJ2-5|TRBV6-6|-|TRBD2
TGTGCCAGCAGCCCAACAGCTCCGGGAGGAGAGACCCAGTACTTC
CASSPTAPGGETQYF
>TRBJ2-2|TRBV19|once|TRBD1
TGTGCCAGCGGGACAGAGAACACCGGGGAGCTGTTTTTT
CASGTENTGELFF
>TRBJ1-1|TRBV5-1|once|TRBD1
TGCGCCAGCAGCTTCGGGACAGGGATGAACACTGAAGCTTTCTTT
CASSFGTGMNTEAFF
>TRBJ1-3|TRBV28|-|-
TGTGCCAGCACCTTCTCCTCTGGAAACACCATATATTTT
CASTFSSGNTIYF
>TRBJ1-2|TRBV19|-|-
TGTGCCAGTAGTATCTTCCAGGGTCACTCCTATGGCTACACCTTC
CASSIFQGHSYGYTF
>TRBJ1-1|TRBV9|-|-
TGTGCCTGCAGCCCTACAGGGTACACTGAAGCTTTCTTT
CACSPTGYTEAFF
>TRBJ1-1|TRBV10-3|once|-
TGTGCCATCAGGGAAACGGAGGTAACTGAAGCTTTCTTT
CAIRETEVTEAFF
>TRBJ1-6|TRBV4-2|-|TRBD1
TGTGCCAGCAGCCAGAGGACAGGGCGATCACCCCTCCACTTT
CASSQRTGRSPLHF
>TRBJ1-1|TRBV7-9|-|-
TGTGCCAGCAGCTTAGTACGCCCGAACACTGAAGCTTTCTTT
CASSLVRPNTEAFF
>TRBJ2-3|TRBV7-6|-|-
TGTGCCAGCACACAGGGCGCCACAGATACGCAGTATTTT
CASTQGATDTQYF
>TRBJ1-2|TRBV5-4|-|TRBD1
TGTGCCAGCAGCGCGGGAGACGCAGGGGGCGCCTATGGCTACACCTTC
CASSAGDAGGAYGYTF
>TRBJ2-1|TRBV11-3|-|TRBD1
TGTGCCAGCAGCTTGGGACAGTACAATGAGCAGTTCTTC
CASSLGQYNEQFF
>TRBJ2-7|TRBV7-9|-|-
TGTGCCAGCAGCCCCCGGGACACCTACGAGCAGTACTTC
CASSPRDTYEQYF
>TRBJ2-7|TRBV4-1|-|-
TGCGCCAGCAGCCAAGAAGGAATACAGAGCTCCTACGAGCAGTACTTC
CASSQEGIQSSYEQYF
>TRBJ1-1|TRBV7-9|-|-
TGTGCCAGCAGTTATGACAGTTTTAAATCTGAAGCTTTCTTT
CASSYDSFKSEAFF
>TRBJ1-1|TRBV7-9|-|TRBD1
TGTGCCAGCAGCTTAAGACAGGGGAACACTGAAGCTTTCTTT
CASSLRQGNTEAFF
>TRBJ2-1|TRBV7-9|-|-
TGTGCCAGCAGCCCGACAGTGAATGAGCAGTTCTTC
CASSPTVNEQFF
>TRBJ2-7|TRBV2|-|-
TGTGCCAGCAGTGTCGATGGACACTACGAGCAGTACTTC
CASSVDGHYEQYF
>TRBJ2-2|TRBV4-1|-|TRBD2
TGCGCCAGCAGCCAGGGACTAGCTTCGAACACCGGGGAGCTGTTTTTT
CASSQGLASNTGELFF
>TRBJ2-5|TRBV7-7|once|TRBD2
TGTGCCAGCAGCTTAGGGGGACTAGCACTCGGGGAGACCCAGTACTTC
CASSLGGLALGETQYF
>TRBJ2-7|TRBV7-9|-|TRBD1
TGTGCCAGCAGCCGCCGGGACAGCCCCTACGAGCAGTACTTC
CASSRRDSPYEQYF
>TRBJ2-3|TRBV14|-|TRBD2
TGTGCCAGCAGCCTTACAGCGGGGGGGCTTGCAGATACGCAGTATTTT
CASSLTAGGLADTQYF
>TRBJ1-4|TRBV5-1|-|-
TGCGCCAGTACGACGCCGAGTAAACTGTTTTTT
CASTTPSKLFF
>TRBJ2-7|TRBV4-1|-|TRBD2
TGCGCCAGCAGCCATGAGACTAGCGGATACGAGCAGTACTTC
CASSHETSGYEQYF
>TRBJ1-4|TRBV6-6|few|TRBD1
TGTGCCAGCAGTTACGCGCCAGGGGGAGAAAAACTGTTTTTT
CASSYAPGGEKLFF
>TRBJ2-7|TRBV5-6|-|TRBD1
TGTGCCAGCAGCCTACAGGGGACGAAATACGAGCAGTACTTC
CASSLQGTKYEQYF
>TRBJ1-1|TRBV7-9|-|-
TGTGCCAGCAGTCCCCAAACGAACACTGAAGCTTTCTTT
CASSPQTNTEAFF
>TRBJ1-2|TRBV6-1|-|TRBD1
TGTGCCAGCTATAAACAGGGGAGAGATGGCTACACCTTC
CASYKQGRDGYTF
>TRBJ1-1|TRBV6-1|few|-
TGTGCCAGCAGTGTGGAGGGGATGAACACTGAAGCTTTCTTT
CASSVEGMNTEAFF
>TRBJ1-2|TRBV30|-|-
TGTGCCTGGAGTCCGAACACCGCGGGAACCTATGGCTACACCTTC
CAWSPNTAGTYGYTF
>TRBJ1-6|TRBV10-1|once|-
TGCGCCAGCACCAGCCTGACACCGAATGGGGATTCACCCCTCCACTTT
CASTSLTPNGDSPLHF
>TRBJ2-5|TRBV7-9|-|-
TGTGCCAGCAGCCGCCGAACCGGGAAGACGGAGACCCAGTACTTC
CASSRRTGKTETQYF
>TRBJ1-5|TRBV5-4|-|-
TGTGCCAGCAGCTCGGGAAGTAATCAGCCCCAGCATTTT
CASSSGSNQPQHF
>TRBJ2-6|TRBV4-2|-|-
TGTGCCAGCAGCCCTGGAGGGGGAATCCTCTCTGGGGCCAACGTCCTGACTTTC
CASSPGGGILSGANVLTF
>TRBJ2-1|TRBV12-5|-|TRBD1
TGTGCTAGTGGTTTCGGACAGGCGAAATACAATGAGCAGTTCTTC
CASGFGQAKYNEQFF
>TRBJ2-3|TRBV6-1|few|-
TGTGCCATTTCGGGACTGGGAGGAGCAGATACGCAGTATTTT
CAISGLGGADTQYF
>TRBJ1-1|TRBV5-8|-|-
TGTGCCAGCAGCTTTCGGTGGGAGACGAACACTGAAGCTTTCTTT
CASSFRWETNTEAFF
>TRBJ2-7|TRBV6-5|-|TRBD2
TGTGCCAGCAGTTACTCGGTGAGCGGGGCCTACGAGCAGTACTTC
CASSYSVSGAYEQYF
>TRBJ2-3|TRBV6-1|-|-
TGTGCCAGCAGTGATGCGGGGGCGTACGGCACAGATACGCAGTATTTT
CASSDAGAYGTDTQYF
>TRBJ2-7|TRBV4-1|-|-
TGCGCCAGCAGCCAGGACCTCTACTACGAGCAGTACTTC
CASSQDLYYEQYF